Each of the 5 T cell receptor beta chains below was sequenced from the same sample in a study of T cells in Graves' hyperthyroidism and ophthalmopathy. From RNA transcripts, TCR beta CDR3 regions were amplified. Researchers ran a first-round RT-PCR on the TCR CDR3 using the HTBI primer set. TCRdb re-derived calls from the multiplex PCR reads in MiXCR, one entry per CDR3 protein. The sample lists 250,000 to 300,000 distinct CDR3 sequences, approximately 18% occurring once. What was sequenced was blood. The origin of the receptors is a man over 45 with Graves' ophthalmopathy.

The chain combines TRBV11-3 with TRBJ2-2, with TRBD2 matching over 8 bases. CDR3 length: 14 amino acids. CDR1 and CDR2 (germline): SGHNT, YENEEA. V dropped 3 bases and J dropped 7; count of bases not matched to a gene: 4. The CDR3 DNA is TGTGCCAGCAGCTTGCGGGGGGTCAACGGGGAGCTGTTTTTT. Amino acids: CASSLRGVNGELFF.

The V gene is TRBV18, the J gene TRBJ2-7, with TRBD2 matching over 9 bases. The CDR3 runs to 14 residues. After removal of 0 bases from V and 5 bases from J, the junction contained 2 bases not matched to a gene. CDR1 and CDR2 from the germline V gene are KGHSH and LQKENI. CDR3 sequence (DNA): TGTGCCAGCTCACCACCGTCTAGCGGGAACGAGCAGTACTTC. This sequence encodes CASSPPSSGNEQYF. The full variable domain, in which reference TRBV18 and TRBJ2-7 provide the parts outside the CDR3, is NAGVMQNPRHLVRRRGQEARLRCSPMKGHSHVYWYRQLPEEGLKFMVYLQKENIIDESGMPKERFSAEFPKEGPSILRIQQVVRGDSAAYFCASSPPSSGNEQYFGPGTRLTVT.

V is TRBV7-8 and J is TRBJ2-5; a possible D gene is TRBD1 (5 bases). The germline CDR1 and CDR2 sequences are SGHVS and FQNEAQ. The CDR3 runs 16 residues. V dropped 1 base and J dropped 2 bases, with 14 bases sitting between them. CDR3 nucleotides: TGTGCCAGCAGCTTAGGTCGCGCCAGGGCTCAAGAGACCCAGTACTTC. This translates into CASSLGRARAQETQYF. Full variable domain (rest looked up from reference TRBV7-8 and TRBJ2-5): GAGVSQSPRYKVAKRGQDVALRCDPISGHVSLFWYQQALGQGPEFLTYFQNEAQLDKSGLPSDRFFAERPEGSVSTLKIQRTQQEDSAVYLCASSLGRARAQETQYFGPGTRLLVL.

This clonotype was detected only a few times. As DNA, the CDR3 is TGTGCCACCAGTCTAGCGGGAGGTGACGAGCAGTACTTC. Amino acid sequence: CATSLAGGDEQYF. The rearrangement links TRBV24-1 to TRBJ2-7; 11 bases line up with TRBD2. V shed 6 bases, J shed 5 bases, and the junction held 2 bases outside the gene matches. CDR1 and CDR2 from the germline V gene are KGHDR and SFDVKD. CDR3 length equals 13 residues.

This clonotype was seen many times. The chain recombines TRBV5-1 with TRBJ2-1; 16 bases align to TRBD2. V was clipped by 4 bases and J by 6 bases; unmatched bases: 7. Germline-derived CDR1 and CDR2 are SGHRS and YFSETQ. The CDR3 extends over 17 amino acids. CDR3 residues: CASSKGTSGRVRNEQFF. Here the CDR3 DNA reads TGCGCCAGCAGCAAAGGGACTAGCGGGAGGGTGCGCAATGAGCAGTTCTTC.